Described below is a single T cell receptor beta chain sequence and its context. What it recognizes is unknown. Produced via immunoSEQ multiplex PCR; TCRdb's table is partial and in-frame only. The data hold tens of thousands of clones, with 94% observed a single time. This entry is derived from a study of cytomegalovirus exposure and HLA in healthy donors. V dropped 0 bases and J dropped 3 bases, with 11 bases sitting between them. CDR1 is MNHEY, CDR2 SVGAGI, per germline. This CDR3 is 15 amino acids long. Study observations and caveats: TCR clusters originating in the first cohort tended to co-occur in the 110 or so validation repertoires, according to a later analysis.

The rearrangement links TRBV6-5 to TRBJ2-5, with a possible D match to TRBD2 (7 bases). This clonotype was obtained from a man between 18 and 29 years old in good health and CMV-seropositive. The source material was PBMCs. The CDR3 region has the DNA TGTGCCAGCAGTTACTCGGGGGGGCTAGAAGAGACCCAGTACTTC. It yields the protein CASSYSGGLEETQYF.